Below, 24 T cell receptor beta chains from the same sample are listed, as sequenced in a study of OX40 agonist ivuxolimab in advanced cancers. Library preparation used the immunoSEQ multiplex PCR assay. This immuneACCESS table, as held by TCRdb, lists in-frame sequences with V and J called but not all clones. Of the missing ones, under half trace to an unresolved V gene in checked studies; the others have no known cause. Within this sample are around 81,000 clones, with about 80% of them counted one time only. The ten largest make up more than 6% of the sample. The sequencing used CD4+ or CD8+ T cells sorted from blood, collected in a trial of the OX40 agonist ivuxolimab. These TCRs come from an adult with an advanced solid tumor such as melanoma, head and neck, liver or kidney cancer.

V and J are TRBV6-1 and TRBJ1-5; D unresolved. V shed 2 bases and J shed 3 bases, with 17 bases lying between them. This CDR3 has 17 amino acids. CDR1 and CDR2 from the germline V gene are MNHNS and SASEGT. CDR3 bases: TGTGCCAGCAGTGAAATCGGGTTAGGACTGCTCAATCAGCCCCAGCATTTT. It translates to CASSEIGLGLLNQPQHF.

This chain connects TRBV5-6 to TRBJ1-2; a possible D gene is TRBD1 (6 bases). The CDR3 has 14 residues. Germline V CDR1 and CDR2: SGHDT, YYEEEE. Trimming pared 0 bases from V and 6 bases from J, leaving 12 bases between. The CDR3 is CASSLGQATHGYTF. The DNA of the CDR3 is TGTGCCAGCAGCTTGGGACAGGCTACCCATGGCTACACCTTC.

V and J are TRBV28 and TRBJ1-1; D ambiguous. Trimming took off 8 bases at V and 7 bases at J, with 17 bases between the two ends. Germline V gene lookup returns CDR1 MDHEN and CDR2 SYDVKM. The CDR3 is 13 amino acids. The CDR3 spells CASQRTEGYEAFF. As DNA, the CDR3 is TGTGCCAGCCAGAGGACGGAGGGTTATGAAGCTTTCTTT.

The V and J genes are TRBV29-1 and TRBJ2-3; 8 bases agree with TRBD1. This CDR3 has 13 residues. The V gene's germline CDR1 is SQVTM and CDR2 ANQGSEA. J gave up 4 bases and V 6 bases, and 6 bases lay outside the gene matches. This CDR3 reads CSVPDRVPDTQYF. The CDR3 coding sequence is TGCAGCGTCCCGGACAGGGTCCCAGATACGCAGTATTTT.

This clone was detected a few times. The rearrangement joins TRBV28 to TRBJ1-3; 7 bases are shared with TRBD1. Germline CDR1 and CDR2: MDHEN and SYDVKM. V shed 7 bases, J shed 0 bases, and the junction held 6 bases outside the gene matches. This CDR3 has 15 amino acids. CDR3 loop: CASTSPGGSGNTIYF. In DNA form, the CDR3 reads TGTGCCAGCACCTCTCCAGGGGGCTCTGGAAACACCATATATTTT.

The chain employs TRBV28 and TRBJ1-1, with D uncertain. Germline V CDR1 and CDR2: MDHEN, SYDVKM. This CDR3 region has 10 residues. Trimming pared 8 bases from V and 3 bases from J, leaving 4 bases between. CDR3 nucleotide sequence: TGTGCCAGCTACGACACTGAAGCTTTCTTT. Protein product: CASYDTEAFF.

The J gene is TRBJ2-5, the V gene TRBV5-4; D tentatively reads TRBD1 or TRBD2 (5 bases each). V was shortened by 2 bases and J by 11 bases, with 22 bases between the two germline ends. In germline, CDR1 is SGHNT, CDR2 YYREEE (reference sequence). The CDR3 is 15 amino acids. The CDR3 region has the DNA TGTGCCAGCAGCTTTCTTGATTCAAAGCTGGGGGTGCAGTACTTC. Its protein is CASSFLDSKLGVQYF.

The CDR3: CASSMDRNYGYTF. The CDR3 DNA reads TGTGCCAGTAGTATGGACAGAAACTATGGCTACACCTTC. This rearrangement joins TRBV19 to TRBJ1-2; D possibly corresponds to TRBD1 (6 bases). The V end was cut by 3 bases, the J end by 2 bases, with 7 bases between. The CDR3 contains 13 residues. Germline CDR1 LNHDA, CDR2 SQIVND (reference sequence).

This clone showed up just a few times. The V and J genes are TRBV15 and TRBJ1-3, with 9 bases aligning to TRBD1. Germline trimming cut 2 bases from V and 3 bases from J; bases unmatched to any gene: 11. The germline V gene has CDR1 LNHNV and CDR2 YYDKDF (reference sequence). The CDR3 contains 18 residues. CDR3 sequence reads: CATSRLGIGTGNGNTIYF. For the CDR3, the DNA is TGTGCCACCAGCAGATTGGGGATCGGGACAGGGAATGGAAACACCATATATTTT.

The gene calls are TRBV19 and TRBJ1-5; D ambiguous. From germline, CDR1 is LNHDA and CDR2 SQIVND (reference sequence). CDR3 size: 15 residues. The V gene lost 4 bases and the J gene lost 0 bases, with 10 bases spanning the gap. The CDR3 sequence is CASSRQLYSNQPQHF. The CDR3 DNA follows: TGTGCCAGTAGTAGGCAGCTTTATAGCAATCAGCCCCAGCATTTT.

The rearrangement uses TRBV10-3 and TRBJ1-4; D is uncertain. The V and J ends lost 4 bases and 13 bases respectively, with 16 bases between them. This CDR3 is built from 13 residues. Germline values: CDR1 ENHRY, CDR2 SYGVKD. CDR3 bases: TGTGCCATCAGTGTCTGGCAGCAATCAGTACTGTTTTTT. Encoded protein: CAISVWQQSVLFF.

The chain employs TRBV11-2 and TRBJ2-3; perhaps TRBD2 as D (6 bases). Germline V lookup: CDR1 SGHAT, CDR2 FQNNGV. Trimming left V 5 bases short and J 3 bases short, with 12 bases between. This CDR3 comprises 14 residues. The CDR3 sequence: CASSLRGRTDTQYF. In DNA form, the CDR3 reads TGTGCCAGCAGCCTTCGGGGGAGGACAGATACGCAGTATTTT. The full variable domain, with the rest looked up from reference TRBV11-2 and TRBJ2-3, is EAGVAQSPRYKIIEKRQSVAFWCNPISGHATLYWYQQILGQGPKLLIQFQNNGVVDDSQLPKDRFSAERLKGVDSTLKIQPAKLEDSAVYLCASSLRGRTDTQYFGPGTRLTVL.

The rearrangement joins TRBV5-5 to TRBJ2-3; unclear D gene. The germline V gene encodes CDR1 SGHKS and CDR2 YYEKEE (reference sequence). There are 15 residues in the CDR3. V dropped 1 base and J dropped 0 bases, with 9 bases sitting between them. The CDR3 sequence: CASSLLGVSTDTQYF. The DNA of the CDR3 is TGTGCCAGCAGCTTGTTAGGAGTGAGCACAGATACGCAGTATTTT.

The genes are TRBV28 and TRBJ2-5; 8 nucleotides agree with TRBD1. Trimming at V came to 7 bases and at J to 5 bases, leaving 9 bases not matched to a gene. Germline V gene lookup returns CDR1 MDHEN and CDR2 SYDVKM. CDR3 length: 14 residues. CDR3 coding DNA: TGTGCCAGCATGCGGACAGGGAATTTGGAGACCCAGTACTTC. Translation gives CASMRTGNLETQYF. Combining the CDR3 with reference TRBV28 and TRBJ2-5 gives the whole variable domain DVKVTQSSRYLVKRTGEKVFLECVQDMDHENMFWYRQDPGLGLRLIYFSYDVKMKEKGDIPEGYSVSREKKERFSLILESASTNQTSMYLCASMRTGNLETQYFGPGTRLLVL.

The chain recombines TRBV5-8 with TRBJ1-1, with D unclear. This CDR3 is built from 11 residues. V shed 1 base and J shed 8 bases, with 6 bases lying between them. Looked up from germline, CDR1 is SGHTS and CDR2 is YDEGEE. In DNA, the CDR3 is TGTGCCAGCAGCTTGATTCTGGAAGCTTTCTTT. Translation: CASSLILEAFF.

The chain recombines TRBV4-3 with TRBJ2-1, with D tentatively TRBD2 (7 bases). The germline V and J ends were trimmed by 0 bases and 1 base, with 10 bases remaining between them. CDR1 is LGHNA and CDR2 is YSLEER in the germline V gene. The CDR3 runs to 16 residues. The CDR3 nucleotides are TGCGCCAGCAGCCAAGAGGGAGGGGGATCCTACAATGAGCAGTTCTTC. It encodes CASSQEGGGSYNEQFF.

The V gene is TRBV28, the J gene TRBJ1-5, with D maybe TRBD1 (5 bases). Germline assignment: CDR1 MDHEN and CDR2 SYDVKM. This CDR3 contains 14 residues. Between the trimmed V and J ends, which lost 7 bases and 5 bases, there was a span of 15 bases. CDR3 nucleotide sequence: TGTGCCAGCATCCGGACCCAAGGGGATCAGCCCCAGCATTTT. Translating gives CASIRTQGDQPQHF.

The genes are TRBV5-1 and TRBJ2-2; maybe TRBD2 (5 bases). With 2 bases removed from V and 5 bases from J, the gap between germline ends came to 13 bases. CDR1 SGHRS and CDR2 YFSETQ come from the germline V gene. This CDR3 spans 15 amino acids. CDR3 amino acids: CASSFPEGGTGELFF. The CDR3 DNA is TGCGCCAGCAGCTTCCCCGAGGGCGGAACCGGGGAGCTGTTTTTT.

The chain links TRBV19 to TRBJ2-2; a weak D match, TRBD1 (5 bases). The CDR3 has 17 residues. The germline CDR1 and CDR2 sequences are LNHDA and SQIVND (reference sequence). V gave up 2 bases and J gave up 0 bases, with 13 bases separating them. The CDR3 is CASSIRTGQSNTGELFF. In DNA, the CDR3 is TGTGCCAGTAGTATAAGGACCGGACAATCGAACACCGGGGAGCTGTTTTTT.

V gene TRBV4-3 combines with J gene TRBJ1-5; D might be TRBD1 (5 bases). V dropped 0 bases and J dropped 0 bases, with 9 bases sitting between them. The CDR3 is 16 residues long. Germline values: CDR1 LGHNA, CDR2 YSLEER. The CDR3 DNA reads as TGCGCCAGCAGCCAAGATAGGGGACTTAGCAATCAGCCCCAGCATTTT. Translating it yields CASSQDRGLSNQPQHF.

This clone was counted only a few times. This chain uses TRBV5-1 with TRBJ2-5, with D possibly TRBD2 on 5 matching bases. The CDR3 consists of 15 residues. Trimming removed 5 bases from V and 5 bases from J, with 19 bases in between. Germline assignment: CDR1 SGHRS and CDR2 YFSETQ. In DNA form, the CDR3 reads TGCGCCAGCAGTCTCGGGAACACAGCGACTGAGACCCAGTACTTC. Translating it yields CASSLGNTATETQYF. Supplemented by reference TRBV5-1 and TRBJ2-5, the full variable domain reads KAGVTQTPRYLIKTRGQQVTLSCSPISGHRSVSWYQQTPGQGLQFLFEYFSETQRNKGNFPGRFSGRQFSNSRSEMNVSTLELGDSALYLCASSLGNTATETQYFGPGTRLLVL.

The chain combines TRBV30 with TRBJ1-6; 7 bases are shared with TRBD1. Looked up from germline, CDR1 is GTSNPN and CDR2 is SVGIG (reference sequence). CDR3 length: 18 amino acids. V was clipped by 0 bases and J by 1 base; unmatched bases: 9. The CDR3 is CAWSVGTGVLSYNSPLHF. The CDR3 DNA sequence: TGTGCCTGGAGTGTAGGCACAGGGGTTTTATCCTATAATTCACCCCTCCACTTT.

J is TRBJ2-1 and V is TRBV18; 7 bases map to TRBD2. Germline CDR1 KGHSH, CDR2 LQKENI. CDR3 size: 13 residues. V was pared by 5 bases and J by 9 bases, with 7 bases of the junction left unmatched. CDR3 DNA: TGTGCCAGCTCAACCACTAGCGTTGGTGAGCAGTTCTTC. Its protein product is CASSTTSVGEQFF. Looking up the rest from reference TRBV18 and TRBJ2-1 gives the full variable domain: NAGVMQNPRHLVRRRGQEARLRCSPMKGHSHVYWYRQLPEEGLKFMVYLQKENIIDESGMPKERFSAEFPKEGPSILRIQQVVRGDSAAYFCASSTTSVGEQFFGPGTRLTVL.

This clone was found once. This sequence joins TRBV28 and TRBJ2-4; a possible D gene is TRBD1 (6 bases). Germline V lookup: CDR1 MDHEN, CDR2 SYDVKM. The CDR3 is 17 residues long. Trimming removed 5 bases from V and 0 bases from J, with 17 bases in between. CDR3 loop: CASSGTRGSLAKNIQYF. In DNA, the CDR3 is TGTGCCAGCAGTGGGACCAGGGGATCCCTAGCCAAAAACATTCAGTACTTC.